The 27 T cell receptor beta chains reported below all come from one sample, sequenced in a study of low-dose radiotherapy and immunotherapy resistance in tumors. The time point is: before trial treatment. Gene-specific TRAV and TRBV primers were used for first-strand cDNA, covering alpha and beta chains. Over approximately 20 PCR cycles, TCRs were amplified from a constant-region primer and V-primer adapter. TCRdb analysed the reads with MiXCR anew, one entry per CDR3 protein. The data show about 64,000 distinct CDR3 sequences, around 27% seen once. Sequenced material: PBMCs, taken before treatment. These receptors were taken from a male donor with rectosigmoid adenocarcinoma.

This clonotype came up many times. The J gene is TRBJ2-3, the V gene TRBV11-2; D perhaps matches TRBD2 (6 bases). The V end was cut by 8 bases, the J end by 2 bases, with 17 bases between. Germline values: CDR1 SGHAT, CDR2 FQNNGV. The CDR3 consists of 15 residues. CDR3 residues: CASRGFSGHTDTQYF. CDR3 coding DNA: TGTGCCAGCCGGGGGTTCAGCGGGCACACAGATACGCAGTATTTT. The whole variable domain, filled in from reference TRBV11-2 and TRBJ2-3, reads EAGVAQSPRYKIIEKRQSVAFWCNPISGHATLYWYQQILGQGPKLLIQFQNNGVVDDSQLPKDRFSAERLKGVDSTLKIQPAKLEDSAVYLCASRGFSGHTDTQYFGPGTRLTVL.

In this sample, this clonotype turned up many times. This chain connects TRBV28 to TRBJ2-3, with D unresolved. The CDR3 has 12 amino acids. Germline-derived CDR1 and CDR2 are MDHEN and SYDVKM. V dropped 5 bases and J dropped 3 bases, with 6 bases sitting between them. For the CDR3, the DNA is TGTGCCAGCAGTACCATAACAGATACGCAGTATTTT. It yields the protein CASSTITDTQYF.

At least ten counts were recorded for this clonotype. The CDR3 nucleotides are TGTGCCAGCAGTTACTCGACCACAGATACGCAGTATTTT. As protein: CASSYSTTDTQYF. This chain connects TRBV6-2 or TRBV6-3 to TRBJ2-3, with D uncertain. CDR3 length: 13 amino acids. V lost 0 bases to trimming and J lost 2 bases, with 3 bases between them. Germline V gene data show CDR1 as MNHEY and CDR2 as SVGEGT.

This clonotype came up many times. This rearrangement joins TRBV20-1 to TRBJ2-7; 10 bases agree with TRBD2. V lost 6 bases, J lost 4 bases, and 9 bases stayed unmatched. The length of the CDR3 is 14 residues. Germline assignment: CDR1 DFQATT and CDR2 SNEGSKA (reference sequence). CDR3 sequence: CSARGLAALYEQYF. The CDR3 coding sequence is TGCAGTGCGCGTGGACTAGCGGCCCTTTACGAGCAGTACTTC.

In this sample, this clonotype turned up many times. The chain is built from TRBV6-5 and TRBJ2-1; D is perhaps TRBD1 or TRBD2 (5 bases each). Germline V gene data show CDR1 as MNHEY and CDR2 as SVGAGI. Trimming cost V 7 bases and J 0 bases, with 16 bases left between them. This CDR3 has 16 amino acids. CDR3 sequence (DNA): TGTGCCAGCACCCCCTCGGGGCCGAGCTCCTACAATGAGCAGTTCTTC. Translated: CASTPSGPSSYNEQFF.

A note on this clonotype: A far larger clone is a single base away, which makes a read error likely. This chain links TRBV9 with TRBJ2-1; D is unclear. The CDR3 runs 15 residues. V shed 3 bases and J shed 13 bases, with 23 bases lying between them. Germline loops: CDR1 SGDLS, CDR2 YYNGEE. The CDR3 sequence: CASSGRTKREETQFF. CDR3 DNA: TGTGCCAGCAGCGGGCGGACGAAAAGAGAGGAGACCCAGTTCTTC. The full variable domain, completed using reference TRBV9 and TRBJ2-1, is DSGVTQTPKHLITATGQRVTLRCSPRSGDLSVYWYQQSLDQGLQFLIQYYNGEERAKGNILERFSAQQFPDLHSELNLSSLELGDSALYFCASSGRTKREETQFFGPGTRLTVL.

This clonotype was recorded many times. The chain uses TRBV6-8 and TRBJ2-3; D is possibly TRBD1 or TRBD2 (7 bases each). The CDR3 has 16 residues. V lost 2 bases to trimming and J lost 4 bases, with 16 bases between them. Looked up from germline, CDR1 is MNHGY and CDR2 is SAAAGT. The CDR3 sequence: CASSYPRGGGPDTQYF. The CDR3 bases are TGTGCCAGCAGTTACCCCAGGGGGGGGGGCCCAGATACGCAGTATTTT.

This clonotype has at least ten counts. V usage is TRBV28 and J usage is TRBJ2-7; the D gene is possibly TRBD2 (5 bases). Per the germline V gene, CDR1 is MDHEN and CDR2 is SYDVKM. CDR3 length: 14 amino acids. Trimming removed 0 bases at V and 6 bases at J, with 12 bases between. The CDR3 reads CASSLWAGNGEQYF. In DNA form, the CDR3 reads TGTGCCAGCAGTTTATGGGCGGGTAACGGCGAGCAGTACTTC.

The genes are TRBV19 and TRBJ1-3; D possibly corresponds to TRBD1 (6 bases). The CDR3 is 15 amino acids. The germline V and J ends were trimmed by 7 bases and 2 bases, with 15 bases remaining between them. CDR1 is LNHDA, CDR2 SQIVND, per germline (reference sequence). This chain's CDR3 is CASNGQPGTGNTIYF. Here the CDR3 DNA reads TGTGCCAGTAACGGACAGCCCGGCACTGGAAACACCATATATTTT. The full variable domain, with the rest looked up from reference TRBV19 and TRBJ1-3, is DGGITQSPKYLFRKEGQNVTLSCEQNLNHDAMYWYRQDPGQGLRLIYYSQIVNDFQKGDIAEGYSVSREKKESFPLTVTSAQKNPTAFYLCASNGQPGTGNTIYFGEGSWLTVV.

This clonotype was recorded many times. The V and J genes are TRBV4-3 and TRBJ2-6, with D tentatively TRBD1 or TRBD2 (5 bases each). Deletions cut 1 base from V and 2 bases from J, with 9 bases between. The CDR3 is 16 amino acids. Germline CDR1 LGHNA, CDR2 YSLEER. In nucleotides, the CDR3 is TGCGCCAGCAGCCAAGGCGTGGGGGCTGGGGCCAACGTCCTGACTTTC. Its translation is CASSQGVGAGANVLTF.

The V gene is TRBV5-1, the J gene TRBJ2-3; 9 bases match TRBD2. Germline V gives CDR1 SGHRS, CDR2 YFSETQ. This CDR3 is built from 16 residues. V shed 0 bases and J 5 bases; nucleotides not matched to a gene: 7. DNA for the CDR3: TGCGCCAGCAGCTTGGCGGCGGGGGGGGCCGGAGATACGCAGTATTTT. As protein: CASSLAAGGAGDTQYF.

This clonotype was found once. A far larger clone is one base from this, pointing to a likely read error. The chain carries TRBV27 and TRBJ2-1, with a tentative D call TRBD1 (5 bases). The V end lost 5 bases, the J end lost 10 bases, and 15 bases lay between the germline ends. From germline, CDR1 is MNHEY and CDR2 SMNVEV (reference sequence). This CDR3 spans 13 amino acids. CDR3 nucleotide sequence: TGTGCCAGCAGTAGGCGGTGGGGCTACGAGCAGTTCTTC. Amino acid sequence: CASSRRWGYEQFF.

This clonotype was seen at least ten times. J is TRBJ2-2 and V is TRBV24-1; no reliable D call. Germline-derived CDR1 and CDR2 are KGHDR and SFDVKD. The V gene lost 4 bases and the J gene lost 2 bases, with 4 bases spanning the gap. The CDR3 has 13 residues. CDR3 coding DNA: TGTGCCACCAGTGACGAAAACACCGGGGAGCTGTTTTTT. Its translation is CATSDENTGELFF.

The chain links TRBV12-3 or TRBV12-4 to TRBJ2-1, with 13 bases aligning to TRBD2. This CDR3 contains 16 residues. J gave up 8 bases and V 6 bases, and 10 bases lay outside the gene matches. The CDR3 protein is CASSPGRLAGGDEQFF. CDR3 in DNA: TGTGCCAGCAGCCCCGGTCGACTAGCGGGGGGCGATGAGCAGTTCTTC.

This clonotype was recorded many times. One junction end does not reproduce the germline sequence, and a read error may be involved. This chain connects TRBV7-2 to TRBJ2-7; 8 nucleotides agree with TRBD2. Germline loops: CDR1 SGHTA, CDR2 FQGNSA. The CDR3 spans 12 residues. CDR3 amino acids: CASRLAGYEQYF. The CDR3 nucleotides are TGTGCCAGCAGGTTAGCGGGGTACGAGCAGTACTTC.

This clonotype came up many times. The gene calls are TRBV28 and TRBJ2-7; D ambiguous. The CDR3 is made up of 12 amino acids. The germline gives CDR1 MDHEN, CDR2 SYDVKM. V gave up 4 bases and J gave up 4 bases, with 8 bases separating them. In DNA, the CDR3 is TGTGCCAGCAGTTCGGTCGTTTACGAGCAGTACTTC. It is translated as CASSSVVYEQYF.

This clonotype appeared many times. This chain uses TRBV12-3 or TRBV12-4 with TRBJ2-2, with D perhaps being TRBD1 or TRBD2 (5 bases each). The CDR3 is made up of 19 amino acids. V was clipped by 6 bases and J by 0 bases, with 23 bases between them. The CDR3 protein is CASRAGRTGRFPNTGELFF. The CDR3 coding sequence is TGTGCCAGCAGGGCAGGGCGCACGGGGAGATTTCCGAACACCGGGGAGCTGTTTTTT.

This clonotype was counted at least ten times. For the CDR3, the DNA is TGTGCCAGCAGTGAGTGGGTAGCGGGAGGGCCGGAGTACAATGAGCAGTTCTTC. Translated: CASSEWVAGGPEYNEQFF. The genes are TRBV25-1 and TRBJ2-1, with TRBD2 matching 11 bases. With V trimmed by 3 bases and J by 4 bases, 11 bases remained unmatched. The CDR3 is 18 residues long. Germline V CDR1 and CDR2: MGHDK, SYGVNS.

At least ten counts were recorded for this clonotype. The chain uses TRBV10-3 and TRBJ2-1, with 9 nucleotides matching TRBD2. The germline gives CDR1 ENHRY, CDR2 SYGVKD. The CDR3 totals 15 residues. After removal of 3 bases from V and 5 bases from J, the junction contained 5 bases not matched to a gene. The CDR3: CAISDSAGGNNEQFF. In DNA, the CDR3 is TGTGCCATCAGTGATTCTGCGGGAGGGAACAATGAGCAGTTCTTC.

The chain joins TRBV10-3 to TRBJ2-7; D gene unclear. CDR3 length equals 13 residues. The germline V gene has CDR1 ENHRY and CDR2 SYGVKD. The ends were cut back, 3 bases at V and 4 bases at J, with 10 bases in the middle. CDR3 loop: CAISEYLEYEQYF. The CDR3 DNA follows: TGTGCCATCAGTGAATATTTGGAATACGAGCAGTACTTC.

This clonotype was detected many times. This sequence joins TRBV28 and TRBJ2-7; 11 bases fit TRBD2. This CDR3 has 16 amino acids. In germline, CDR1 is MDHEN, CDR2 SYDVKM. Trimming cost V 2 bases and J 5 bases; bases outside gene matches: 8. CDR3 in amino acids: CASSLPRLAGGDEQYF. The CDR3 DNA sequence: TGTGCCAGCAGTTTACCCCGGCTAGCGGGAGGTGACGAGCAGTACTTC. Looking up the rest from reference TRBV28 and TRBJ2-7 gives the full variable domain: DVKVTQSSRYLVKRTGEKVFLECVQDMDHENMFWYRQDPGLGLRLIYFSYDVKMKEKGDIPEGYSVSREKKERFSLILESASTNQTSMYLCASSLPRLAGGDEQYFGPGTRLTVT.

This clonotype was seen many times. This chain uses TRBV29-1 with TRBJ1-1; TRBD1 might be the D (6 bases). The germline V gene encodes CDR1 SQVTM and CDR2 ANQGSEA. There are 13 residues in the CDR3. The V gene lost 6 bases and the J gene lost 5 bases, with 16 bases spanning the gap. The CDR3 region is CSVPGGPGTEAFF. The CDR3 DNA reads TGCAGCGTCCCCGGGGGGCCGGGTACTGAAGCTTTCTTT. Combining the CDR3 with reference TRBV29-1 and TRBJ1-1 gives the whole variable domain SAVISQKPSRDICQRGTSLTIQCQVDSQVTMMFWYRQQPGQSLTLIATANQGSEATYESGFVIDKFPISRPNLTFSTLTVSNMSPEDSSIYLCSVPGGPGTEAFFGQGTRLTVV.

There are many counts of this clonotype. The gene calls are TRBV20-1 and TRBJ2-3; TRBD2 is a possible D gene (7 bases). V was shortened by 6 bases and J by 8 bases, with 21 bases between the two germline ends. The CDR3 extends over 14 amino acids. The germline CDR1 and CDR2 sequences are DFQATT and SNEGSKA (reference sequence). The CDR3 loop reads CSAIEGGALGTQYF. In DNA form, the CDR3 reads TGCAGTGCCATTGAGGGGGGGGCTCTCGGTACGCAGTATTTT.

This clonotype showed up just once. The J gene is TRBJ2-2, the V gene TRBV19; 7 bases agree with TRBD2. V dropped 5 bases and J dropped 1; count of bases not matched to a gene: 16. CDR1 is LNHDA and CDR2 is SQIVND in the germline V gene (reference sequence). The CDR3 totals 19 residues. CDR3 sequence (DNA): TGTGCCAGTAGTCTACGTGGGGGAGGGGTTTTAAGGAACACCGGGGAGCTGTTTTTT. Residues: CASSLRGGGVLRNTGELFF.

This clonotype was seen at least ten times. The chain carries TRBV7-6 and TRBJ2-5; 7 bases match TRBD1. The CDR3 has 16 amino acids. J was trimmed by 5 bases and V by 4 bases; bases with no gene match: 13. Germline assignment: CDR1 SGHVS and CDR2 FNYEAQ. CDR3: CASSSRQGEGQETQYF. CDR3 bases: TGTGCCAGCAGCTCTCGACAGGGAGAGGGTCAGGAGACCCAGTACTTC. Drawing the rest from reference TRBV7-6 and TRBJ2-5, the complete variable domain is GAGVSQSPRYKVTKRGQDVALRCDPISGHVSLYWYRQALGQGPEFLTYFNYEAQQDKSGLPNDRFSAERPEGSISTLTIQRTEQRDSAMYRCASSSRQGEGQETQYFGPGTRLLVL.

This clonotype has a single count. V is TRBV7-2 and J is TRBJ2-5; tentative D call: TRBD2 (6 bases). Germline V lookup: CDR1 SGHTA, CDR2 FQGNSA. With 3 bases removed from V and 2 bases from J, the gap between germline ends came to 10 bases. This CDR3 spans 14 amino acids. CDR3 sequence: CASSLQAGQETQYF. Written as DNA, the CDR3 is TGTGCCAGCAGCTTGCAAGCGGGTCAAGAGACCCAGTACTTC. The whole variable domain, remainder taken from reference TRBV7-2 and TRBJ2-5, is GAGVSQSPSNKVTEKGKDVELRCDPISGHTALYWYRQSLGQGLEFLIYFQGNSAPDKSGLPSDRFSAERTGGSVSTLTIQRTQQEDSAVYLCASSLQAGQETQYFGPGTRLLVL.

The CDR3 nucleotides read TGCAGCGTTCTAAGGGGGGAGACAGATACGCAGTATTTT. Protein sequence: CSVLRGETDTQYF. This rearrangement joins TRBV29-1 to TRBJ2-3; D might be TRBD1 or TRBD2, each matching 6 bases. Germline lookup yields CDR1 SQVTM and CDR2 ANQGSEA. V shed 5 bases and J shed 3 bases, with 12 bases lying between them. This CDR3 comprises 13 residues.